These 21 T cell receptor beta chains were sequenced from one sample in a study of response to subunit inactivated influenza vaccine. TCRdb reprocessed the RT-PCR reads with MiXCR, giving one entry per CDR3 protein. The data show 650,000 or so distinct CDR3 sequences, with about 15% seen just once and less than 9% held by the top ten. Material: PBMCs from blood, obtained 14 to 15 days before vaccination. The origin of the receptors is a man aged 50 to 59 who received an inactivated influenza vaccine.

This clonotype was seen a handful of times. The V call is TRBV29-1, the J call TRBJ1-6, with a possible D match to TRBD1 (5 bases). The CDR3 runs 13 residues. Germline V gene data show CDR1 as SQVTM and CDR2 as ANQGSEA. Trimming removed 6 bases from V and 5 bases from J, with 11 bases in between. CDR3 in amino acids: CSVRTTNNSPLHF. The CDR3 DNA follows: TGCAGCGTAAGGACAACTAATAATTCACCCCTCCACTTT.

This clonotype was seen a handful of times. This chain links TRBV28 with TRBJ2-7; no firm D call. This CDR3 is 15 amino acids long. Per the germline V gene, CDR1 is MDHEN and CDR2 is SYDVKM. Trimming took off 4 bases at V and 3 bases at J, with 16 bases between the two ends. As DNA, the CDR3 is TGTGCCAGCAGTTCCGGGCCTAAAACGGGCTACGAGCAGTACTTC. Residues: CASSSGPKTGYEQYF.

This clonotype has only a few counts. The chain links TRBV5-4 to TRBJ2-7; D remains unclear. The germline V and J ends were trimmed by 2 bases and 1 base, with 10 bases remaining between them. The CDR3 has 14 amino acids. The V gene's germline CDR1 is SGHNT and CDR2 YYREEE (reference sequence). CDR3 amino acids: CASSFPDGSYEQYF. The CDR3 DNA reads as TGTGCCAGCAGCTTCCCGGACGGGTCCTACGAGCAGTACTTC. Combining the CDR3 with reference TRBV5-4 and TRBJ2-7 gives the whole variable domain ETGVTQSPTHLIKTRGQQVTLRCSSQSGHNTVSWYQQALGQGPQFIFQYYREEENGRGNFPPRFSGLQFPNYSSELNVNALELDDSALYLCASSFPDGSYEQYFGPGTRLTVT.

This clonotype was seen at least ten times. V and J are TRBV12-3 or TRBV12-4 and TRBJ1-4, with 9 bases aligning to TRBD1. CDR3 size: 15 residues. The junction had 1 base not matched to a gene; V was cut back by 1 base and J by 4 bases. The CDR3 here is CASSLGTGVNEKLFF. The CDR3 DNA sequence: TGTGCCAGCAGTTTAGGGACAGGGGTTAATGAAAAACTGTTTTTT.

About this clonotype itself: A read error may produce the germline difference seen at one junction end. The J gene is TRBJ2-3, the V gene TRBV29-1; the D gene is possibly TRBD2 (7 bases). Germline loops: CDR1 SQVTM, CDR2 ANQGSEA. CDR3 size: 17 residues. CDR3 sequence (DNA): TGCAGCGTTGAAGGCTCGCTAGCGGACCCGTGGACAGATACGCAGTTTTTT. It specifies CSVEGSLADPWTDTQFF.

This clonotype turned up a few times. This chain uses TRBV4-3 with TRBJ1-1; 8 nucleotides agree with TRBD1. Germline assignment: CDR1 LGHNA and CDR2 YSLEER. The V segment lost 0 bases and the J segment 3 bases; nucleotides outside the gene matches: 6. The CDR3 has 16 amino acids. CDR3 coding DNA: TGCGCCAGCAGCCAAGACAAACAGGGGGTCCACACTGAAGCTTTCTTT. This translates into CASSQDKQGVHTEAFF.

This clonotype was counted only a few times. Written as DNA, the CDR3 is TGCGCCAGCAGCCAAGAGTCGACCGCGTCCTACGAGCAGTACTTC. Its protein is CASSQESTASYEQYF. V gene TRBV4-3 combines with J gene TRBJ2-7; D ambiguous. CDR1 is LGHNA, CDR2 YSLEER, per germline. This CDR3 comprises 15 residues. Deletions cut 0 bases from V and 1 base from J, with 10 bases between.

The chain couples TRBV25-1 to TRBJ2-7, with 7 nucleotides matching TRBD2. CDR3 length: 14 amino acids. V shed 3 bases and J 6 bases; nucleotides not matched to a gene: 8. CDR1 and CDR2 from the germline V gene are MGHDK and SYGVNS. The chain's CDR3 is CASSDGTIRSEQYF. The CDR3 DNA sequence: TGTGCCAGCAGTGACGGGACTATACGCTCCGAGCAGTACTTC.

The J gene is TRBJ2-2, the V gene TRBV6-2 or TRBV6-3, with D uncertain. V lost 0 bases to trimming and J lost 1 base, with 18 bases between them. This CDR3 has 19 amino acids. CDR1 is MNHEY, CDR2 SVGEGT, per germline. The CDR3 is CASSYSSDPLDWNTGELFF. CDR3 nucleotides: TGTGCCAGCAGTTACTCCAGTGACCCTCTAGATTGGAACACCGGGGAGCTGTTTTTT.

The rearrangement links TRBV5-1 to TRBJ1-6, with a possible D match to TRBD1 (6 bases). This CDR3 has 15 amino acids. Deletions cut 0 bases from V and 10 bases from J, with 14 bases between. CDR1 and CDR2 from the germline V gene are SGHRS and YFSETQ. In DNA form, the CDR3 reads TGCGCCAGCAGCTTGGGTGCAGGGGATCACTCACCCCTCCACTTT. Its translation: CASSLGAGDHSPLHF.

The V gene is TRBV20-1, the J gene TRBJ2-3; 12 bases are shared with TRBD2. Germline loops: CDR1 DFQATT, CDR2 SNEGSKA (reference sequence). With 0 bases clipped from V and 3 bases from J, the junction kept 1 base outside the gene matches. The CDR3 is 15 amino acids. In nucleotides, the CDR3 is TGCAGTGCTAGAGATGGACTAGCGGGGACAGATACGCAGTATTTT. The encoded protein is CSARDGLAGTDTQYF.

The chain carries TRBV9 and TRBJ2-1; 11 nucleotides agree with TRBD2. The CDR3 spans 15 residues. The germline V gene has CDR1 SGDLS and CDR2 YYNGEE. The J segment lost 9 bases and the V segment lost 2 bases, leaving 7 bases of the junction unmatched. Here the CDR3 reads CASSVLAGGVGEQFF. CDR3 nucleotide sequence: TGTGCCAGCAGCGTCCTAGCGGGAGGAGTCGGTGAGCAGTTCTTC.

In its sample, this clonotype was seen many times. The rearrangement links TRBV30 to TRBJ2-1; TRBD2 is a possible D gene (5 bases). The CDR3 length is 15 residues. V lost 3 bases to trimming and J lost 0 bases, with 12 bases between them. Germline values: CDR1 GTSNPN, CDR2 SVGIG (reference sequence). The DNA for the CDR3 is TGTGCCTGGAGCGGCGGGCCTAGCTCCTACAATGAGCAGTTCTTC. Protein product: CAWSGGPSSYNEQFF.

A word on this clonotype: Germline and junction disagree at one end, which may indicate a read error. The chain employs TRBV6-6 and TRBJ2-1; D tentatively reads TRBD1 or TRBD2 (5 bases each). Germline V gives CDR1 MNHNY, CDR2 SVGAGI (reference sequence). This CDR3 spans 13 amino acids. The DNA of the CDR3 is TGTGCCAGCAACCCGGGGCCCTACAATGAGCAGATCTTC. Translating gives CASNPGPYNEQIF.

The gene calls are TRBV7-2 and TRBJ1-2; possible D gene TRBD1, 5 bases. V dropped 8 bases and J dropped 4 bases, with 17 bases sitting between them. This CDR3 contains 14 residues. CDR1 and CDR2 (germline): SGHTA, FQGNSA. The CDR3 coding sequence is TGTGCCAGCCACTGGGGGACTCAGAGCTATGGCTACACCTTC. Amino acids: CASHWGTQSYGYTF.

The rearrangement uses TRBV28 and TRBJ2-5; D tentatively fits TRBD1 or TRBD2 (5 bases each). Germline V gene sequence: CDR1 MDHEN, CDR2 SYDVKM. The CDR3 has 16 residues. V lost 6 bases, J lost 2 bases, and 19 bases lay in between. The CDR3 loop is CASRGMGRLDQETQYF. CDR3 sequence (DNA): TGTGCCAGCAGGGGGATGGGACGGCTTGATCAAGAGACCCAGTACTTC. The whole variable domain, remainder taken from reference TRBV28 and TRBJ2-5, is DVKVTQSSRYLVKRTGEKVFLECVQDMDHENMFWYRQDPGLGLRLIYFSYDVKMKEKGDIPEGYSVSREKKERFSLILESASTNQTSMYLCASRGMGRLDQETQYFGPGTRLLVL.

This clonotype was seen ten or more times. The rearrangement joins TRBV4-3 to TRBJ1-2; D is ambiguous. This CDR3 spans 14 amino acids. Trimming cost V 5 bases and J 2 bases, with 12 bases left between them. Looked up from germline, CDR1 is LGHNA and CDR2 is YSLEER. CDR3 nucleotides: TGCGCCAGCAGCTACGGAACTGGAAACTATGGCTACACCTTC. Residues: CASSYGTGNYGYTF.

This chain links TRBV20-1 with TRBJ1-2; 9 positions agree with TRBD1. The CDR3 is 13 residues long. Germline assignment: CDR1 DFQATT and CDR2 SNEGSKA (reference sequence). The trim removed 3 bases at V and 6 bases at J, leaving 5 bases unmatched. The CDR3 bases are TGCAGTGCTAGGGACAGGGGTTCCGATGGCTACACCTTC. Its translation is CSARDRGSDGYTF.

This clonotype turned up a few times. The chain joins TRBV7-9 to TRBJ2-7; a possible D gene is TRBD1 (5 bases). Germline assignment: CDR1 SEHNR and CDR2 FQNEAQ (reference sequence). V lost 7 bases and J 1 base, leaving 14 bases between the germline ends. The CDR3 length is 14 residues. The CDR3 is CASTIDSVSYEQYF. The CDR3 bases are TGTGCCAGCACGATTGACAGTGTTTCCTACGAGCAGTACTTC.

This rearrangement joins TRBV7-2 to TRBJ2-7, with 9 bases matching TRBD1. V lost 5 bases, J lost 7 bases, and 9 bases stayed unmatched. The CDR3 runs to 14 residues. Germline V gene data show CDR1 as SGHTA and CDR2 as FQGNSA. The CDR3 region has the DNA TGTGCCAGCAGCGCGGGACAGGGACCTCGGGAGCAGTACTTC. Translated, it gives CASSAGQGPREQYF.

This clonotype was seen a handful of times. The genes are TRBV10-3 and TRBJ2-2, with 10 bases that match TRBD1. After removal of 5 bases from V and 3 bases from J, the junction contained 6 bases not matched to a gene. Germline V CDR1 and CDR2: ENHRY, SYGVKD. The CDR3 totals 16 residues. This chain's CDR3 is CAISLWTGGYTGELFF. CDR3 bases: TGTGCCATCAGTCTTTGGACAGGGGGTTACACCGGGGAGCTGTTTTTT.